This passage covers 22 T cell receptor beta chains from one sample sequenced in a study of blood T cells in healthy people across ages. For the second PCR, which ran for about 7 to 11 cycles, a sample-barcoded 5' primer and a J-beta primer mix were used. MiXCR was run by TCRdb on the 5' RACE reads, yielding one entry per CDR3 protein. The sample has 650,000 to 950,000 distinct CDR3 sequences, about 42% seen once. Sequencing was done on a sample of blood. These receptor sequences come from a man aged 55 to 69 in good health.

V usage is TRBV7-9 and J usage is TRBJ2-1; possibly TRBD1 for D (6 bases). Between the trimmed V and J ends, which lost 4 bases and 2 bases, there was a span of 18 bases. The V gene's germline CDR1 is SEHNR and CDR2 FQNEAQ (reference sequence). The CDR3 runs to 17 residues. CDR3 nucleotides: TGTGCCAGCAGCTCCTTGGAACGGGACAAAACCTACAATGAGCAGTTCTTC. It encodes CASSSLERDKTYNEQFF. The complete variable domain, with remaining parts taken from reference TRBV7-9 and TRBJ2-1, reads DTGVSQNPRHKITKRGQNVTFRCDPISEHNRLYWYRQTLGQGPEFLTYFQNEAQLEKSRLLSDRFSAERPKGSFSTLEIQRTEQGDSAMYLCASSSLERDKTYNEQFFGPGTRLTVL.

CDR3 amino acids: CACGELRSGGYTF. DNA of the CDR3: TGTGCCTGTGGGGAGTTGCGGTCTGGTGGCTACACCTTC. This rearrangement joins TRBV28 to TRBJ1-2; no clear D gene. Deletions cut 11 bases from V and 7 bases from J, with 20 bases between. This CDR3 region has 13 residues. Germline loops: CDR1 MDHEN, CDR2 SYDVKM.

The chain uses TRBV13 and TRBJ2-1, with unresolved D. Germline loops: CDR1 PRHDT, CDR2 FYEKMQ (reference sequence). The V end lost 5 bases, the J end lost 8 bases, and 10 bases lay between the germline ends. There are 12 residues in the CDR3. The CDR3 protein is CASSHWMDEQFF. In DNA form, the CDR3 reads TGTGCCAGCAGCCACTGGATGGATGAGCAGTTCTTC.

This clonotype was counted between two and nine times. This chain uses TRBV6-6 with TRBJ2-7, with 7 nucleotides matching TRBD1. J gave up 3 bases and V 8 bases, and 10 bases lay outside the gene matches. The CDR3 sequence is 14 residues long. The germline gives CDR1 MNHNY, CDR2 SVGAGI (reference sequence). CDR3 residues: CASGAQGTDYEQYF. CDR3 coding DNA: TGTGCCAGCGGAGCACAGGGGACCGACTACGAGCAGTACTTC.

The chain employs TRBV28 and TRBJ2-2, with TRBD2 identical over 7 bases. Trimming cost V 2 bases and J 2 bases; bases outside gene matches: 11. Germline lookup yields CDR1 MDHEN and CDR2 SYDVKM. The CDR3 sequence is 18 residues long. DNA for the CDR3: TGTGCCAGCAGTTTACACCTCCGGGGGAGGGTTAACACCGGGGAGCTGTTTTTT. This sequence encodes CASSLHLRGRVNTGELFF.

The rearrangement joins TRBV10-3 to TRBJ2-4, with TRBD2 matching over 13 bases. V shed 5 bases, J shed 7 bases, and the junction held 2 bases outside the gene matches. Germline loops: CDR1 ENHRY, CDR2 SYGVKD. The CDR3 consists of 14 residues. This CDR3 reads CAISSTSGGNIQYF. CDR3 nucleotides: TGTGCCATCAGTTCGACTAGCGGGGGGAACATTCAGTACTTC.

The chain employs TRBV12-5 and TRBJ2-7; 9 bases are shared with TRBD1. This CDR3 region has 13 residues. In germline, CDR1 is LGHNT, CDR2 FRNRAP. V was clipped by 6 bases and J by 4 bases; unmatched bases: 4. This chain's CDR3 is CASGTGQGYEQYF. CDR3 nucleotide sequence: TGTGCTAGTGGAACGGGACAGGGATACGAGCAGTACTTC.

The V and J genes are TRBV30 and TRBJ1-4, with D hard to call. Trimming took 0 bases from V and 7 from J, leaving 12 bases between them. The CDR3 spans 14 residues. Germline loops: CDR1 GTSNPN, CDR2 SVGIG (reference sequence). CDR3 in DNA: TGTGCCTGGAGTGTTAACGGTTTGGGTGAAAAACTGTTTTTT. As protein: CAWSVNGLGEKLFF.

Comments on this clonotype: One junction end does not reproduce the germline sequence, and a read error may be involved. The chain is built from TRBV13 and TRBJ2-1; 10 bases are shared with TRBD1. The germline CDR1 and CDR2 sequences are PRHDT and FYEKMQ (reference sequence). CDR3 length equals 15 residues. The CDR3 spells CASTPGRDRGNGQFF. CDR3 nucleotide sequence: TGTGCCAGCACTCCTGGCCGGGACAGGGGAAATGGGCAGTTCTTC.

The chain has TRBV7-2 and TRBJ1-1; 8 nucleotides agree with TRBD1. The germline CDR1 and CDR2 sequences are SGHTA and FQGNSA. This CDR3 is built from 14 residues. Unmatched junction bases numbered 2, after V lost 1 base and J lost 4 bases. The CDR3 spells CASSLGTGPTEAFF. As DNA, the CDR3 is TGTGCCAGCAGCTTAGGGACAGGGCCCACTGAAGCTTTCTTT.

The chain uses TRBV11-2 and TRBJ2-1; D is perhaps TRBD2 (5 bases). CDR3 length: 12 amino acids. Trimming removed 6 bases at V and 7 bases at J, with 10 bases between. Per the germline V gene, CDR1 is SGHAT and CDR2 is FQNNGV. The CDR3 DNA is TGTGCCAGCAGGAAATGGGAGAATGAGCAGTTCTTC. It codes for CASRKWENEQFF.

This clonotype occurred a few times. This rearrangement joins TRBV4-2 to TRBJ1-4; 8 bases match TRBD1. CDR3 length: 15 amino acids. Unmatched junction bases numbered 9, after V lost 5 bases and J lost 7 bases. CDR1 is LGHNA and CDR2 is YNFKEQ in the germline V gene. The CDR3 sequence: CASSFQGAKGEKLFF. CDR3 nucleotide sequence: TGTGCCAGCAGCTTCCAGGGGGCTAAGGGTGAAAAACTGTTTTTT.

The sample holds a few counts of this clonotype. An end of the junction does not agree with germline; a read error may underlie this. The chain couples TRBV20-1 to TRBJ2-7; weak D call: TRBD2 (6 bases). This CDR3 has 13 amino acids. CDR1 DFQATT and CDR2 SNEGSKA come from the germline V gene (reference sequence). This CDR3 is CSASEGDSHEQYF. DNA for the CDR3: TGCAGTGCTAGTGAAGGGGACTCCCACGAGCAGTACTTC.

The chain couples TRBV5-4 to TRBJ2-1; D is uncertain. The V gene lost 0 bases and the J gene lost 0 bases, with 10 bases spanning the gap. The CDR3 contains 16 residues. Looked up from germline, CDR1 is SGHNT and CDR2 is YYREEE (reference sequence). CDR3 bases: TGTGCCAGCAGCTTGGCCGCGTTTAGCTCCTACAATGAGCAGTTCTTC. Translating gives CASSLAAFSSYNEQFF. Variable domain in full (rest from reference TRBV5-4 and TRBJ2-1): ETGVTQSPTHLIKTRGQQVTLRCSSQSGHNTVSWYQQALGQGPQFIFQYYREEENGRGNFPPRFSGLQFPNYSSELNVNALELDDSALYLCASSLAAFSSYNEQFFGPGTRLTVL.

This sequence joins TRBV7-8 and TRBJ1-5, with 7 nucleotides matching TRBD1. The CDR3 has 17 amino acids. V lost 5 bases, J lost 0 bases, and 10 bases stayed unmatched. From germline, CDR1 is SGHVS and CDR2 FQNEAQ. This CDR3 reads CASSPILGQNSNQPQHF. CDR3 nucleotide sequence: TGTGCCAGCAGCCCCATTCTGGGACAGAATAGCAATCAGCCCCAGCATTTT.

The V and J genes are TRBV5-1 and TRBJ1-1; D is unclear. CDR1 SGHRS and CDR2 YFSETQ come from the germline V gene. The CDR3 consists of 13 residues. Trimming left V 5 bases short and J 4 bases short, with 12 bases between. The CDR3 reads CASREDVGTEAFF. Here the CDR3 DNA reads TGCGCCAGCAGAGAGGACGTGGGCACTGAAGCTTTCTTT.

In its sample, this clonotype was seen a few times. The chain has TRBV11-3 and TRBJ2-1; 12 nucleotides agree with TRBD2. The CDR3 loop spans 16 amino acids. Germline V lookup: CDR1 SGHNT, CDR2 YENEEA. V lost 6 bases and J lost 4; bases outside the gene matches: 7. In DNA form, the CDR3 reads TGTGCCAGCAGTTTGACTAGCGGGGGAGCTTACAATGAGCAGTTCTTC. It specifies CASSLTSGGAYNEQFF.

The V and J genes are TRBV19 and TRBJ2-5, with D perhaps matching TRBD1 or TRBD2 (5 bases each). The CDR3 contains 12 residues. Trimming took off 3 bases at V and 4 bases at J, with 6 bases between the two ends. Per germline, CDR1 LNHDA and CDR2 SQIVND (reference sequence). The CDR3 spells CASSIGTETQYF. DNA of the CDR3: TGTGCCAGTAGTATCGGGACAGAGACCCAGTACTTC.

Points on this clonotype: A much more abundant neighbour one base away suggests this may be a read error. The V call is TRBV10-2, the J call TRBJ1-2; D remains ambiguous. Deletions cut 6 bases from V and 2 bases from J, with 13 bases between. Germline V CDR1 and CDR2: WSHSY, SAAADI. The CDR3 has 14 amino acids. The CDR3 loop reads CASSVDKKNYGYTF. In DNA form, the CDR3 reads TGCGCCAGCAGCGTCGACAAGAAGAACTATGGCTACACCTTC.

This clonotype showed up many times. The chain recombines TRBV29-1 with TRBJ2-5; D possibly corresponds to TRBD1 (6 bases). The length of the CDR3 is 15 residues. Germline V CDR1 and CDR2: SQVTM, ANQGSEA. The germline V and J ends were trimmed by 6 bases and 2 bases, with 19 bases remaining between them. The CDR3 bases are TGCAGCGTAAGAGGCGGACAGAAAACACAAGAGACCCAGTACTTC. The encoded protein is CSVRGGQKTQETQYF.

This clonotype occurred many times. The V and J genes are TRBV7-9 and TRBJ2-1; maybe TRBD1 (5 bases). The ends were cut back, 5 bases at V and 5 bases at J, with 10 bases in the middle. In germline, CDR1 is SEHNR, CDR2 FQNEAQ (reference sequence). The CDR3 loop spans 13 amino acids. The CDR3 DNA is TGTGCCAGCAGCCGAACAGGTAACAATGAGCAGTTCTTC. This encodes CASSRTGNNEQFF. Full variable domain (missing parts from reference TRBV7-9 and TRBJ2-1): DTGVSQNPRHKITKRGQNVTFRCDPISEHNRLYWYRQTLGQGPEFLTYFQNEAQLEKSRLLSDRFSAERPKGSFSTLEIQRTEQGDSAMYLCASSRTGNNEQFFGPGTRLTVL.

The J gene is TRBJ2-3, the V gene TRBV28; D perhaps matches TRBD1 (6 bases). Trimming took off 9 bases at V and 4 bases at J, with 14 bases between the two ends. CDR1 is MDHEN, CDR2 SYDVKM, per germline. CDR3 length equals 13 residues. The CDR3 here is CASWAGVPDTQYF. CDR3 DNA sequence: TGTGCCAGTTGGGCAGGGGTTCCAGATACGCAGTATTTT.